This paragraph reports one TCR beta chain. Germline V gives CDR1 SGHNT, CDR2 YENEEA. Trimming removed 6 bases from V and 6 bases from J, with 17 bases in between. The CDR3 is 14 residues long. The record originates from a study of blood T cell repertoires in COVID-19. Turning to the study itself: Sample material is recorded as cDNA or gDNA derived from T cells, B-cell-depleted T cells, or PBMCs.

Participants were aged about 18 to 90 years, lived in 25 or so US areas, and enrolled virtually. Researchers sorted participants into cohorts using their self-reported clinical history. Cohort 3 recovered donors had two negative PCRs, clearance, or symptom resolution. The assay was immunoSEQ multiplex PCR, and TCRdb's table has in-frame clones only and misses some. The data contain fewer than 250,000 clones, about 83% of them singletons. The source is a woman in her forties or fifties who had recovered from COVID-19. The specimen was PBMCs or T cells enriched from blood (not recorded which). This chain uses TRBV11-3 with TRBJ2-5; D possibly corresponds to TRBD2 (6 bases). DNA of the CDR3: TGTGCCAGCAGTACGGGGACTCTCCATCAGACCCAGTACTTC. This gives the protein CASSTGTLHQTQYF.